This TCR beta chain emerged from a study of shared clonotypes between healthy human individuals. Overall study: With ages of 18 to 49, the donors were two women and a few men.

Per germline, CDR1 SGHDT and CDR2 YYEEEE. Trimming left V 4 bases short and J 7 bases short, with 12 bases between. The CDR3 is 13 residues long. Assay used: immunoSEQ multiplex PCR; TCRdb lists only in-frame clones, some missing. The table includes 1,400,000 or so clones, 98% to 99% detected once. The sample consisted of naive CD4+ T cells sorted from blood. Described subset: CD45RA+ positively selected. The V call is TRBV5-6, the J call TRBJ1-3; D unclear. The source is a man aged 25 to 45 in good health. The CDR3, as DNA: TGTGCCAGCAGCCCTACTAGCTCCAACACCATATATTTT. Protein: CASSPTSSNTIYF.